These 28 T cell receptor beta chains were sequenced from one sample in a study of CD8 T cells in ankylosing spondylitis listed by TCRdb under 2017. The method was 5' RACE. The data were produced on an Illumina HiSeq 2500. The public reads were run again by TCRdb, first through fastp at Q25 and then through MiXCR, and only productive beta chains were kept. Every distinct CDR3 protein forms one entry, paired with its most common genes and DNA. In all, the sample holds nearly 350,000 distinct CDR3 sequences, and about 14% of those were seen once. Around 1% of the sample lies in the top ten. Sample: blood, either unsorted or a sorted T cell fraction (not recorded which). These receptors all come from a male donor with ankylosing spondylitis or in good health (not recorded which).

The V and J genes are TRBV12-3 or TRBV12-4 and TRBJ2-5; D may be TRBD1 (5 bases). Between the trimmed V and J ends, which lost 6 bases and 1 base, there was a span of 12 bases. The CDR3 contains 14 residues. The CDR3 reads CASRPQVLQETQYF. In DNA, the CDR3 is TGTGCCAGCAGGCCACAGGTTCTCCAAGAGACCCAGTACTTC.

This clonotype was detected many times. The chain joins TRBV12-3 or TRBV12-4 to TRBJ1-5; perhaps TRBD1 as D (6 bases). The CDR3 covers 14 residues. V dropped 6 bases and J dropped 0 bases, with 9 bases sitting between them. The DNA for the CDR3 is TGTGCCAGCAGCACAGGGTTTAGCAATCAGCCCCAGCATTTT. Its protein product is CASSTGFSNQPQHF.

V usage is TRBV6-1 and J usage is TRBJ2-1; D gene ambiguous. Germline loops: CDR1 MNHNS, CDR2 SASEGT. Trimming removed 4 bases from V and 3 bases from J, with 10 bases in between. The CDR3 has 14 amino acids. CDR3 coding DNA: TGTGCCAGCAGTGTCCCACAGTACTACAATGAGCAGTTCTTC. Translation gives CASSVPQYYNEQFF.

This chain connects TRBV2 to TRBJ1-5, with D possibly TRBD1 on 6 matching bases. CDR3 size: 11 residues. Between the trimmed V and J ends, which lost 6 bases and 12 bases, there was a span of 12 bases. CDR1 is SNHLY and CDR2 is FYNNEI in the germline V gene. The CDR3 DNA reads TGTGCCAGCAGCCCACAGGGTCGCCAGCATTTT. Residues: CASSPQGRQHF.

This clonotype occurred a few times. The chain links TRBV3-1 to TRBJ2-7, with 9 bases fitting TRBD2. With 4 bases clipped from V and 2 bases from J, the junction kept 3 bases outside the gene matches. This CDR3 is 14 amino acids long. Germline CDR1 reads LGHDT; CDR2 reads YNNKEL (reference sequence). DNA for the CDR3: TGTGCCAGCAGCCGACTAGCGGAAACCTACGAGCAGTACTTC. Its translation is CASSRLAETYEQYF.

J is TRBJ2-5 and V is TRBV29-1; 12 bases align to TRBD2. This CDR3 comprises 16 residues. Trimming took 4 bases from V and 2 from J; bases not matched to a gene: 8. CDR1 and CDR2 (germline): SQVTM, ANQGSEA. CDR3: CSVAGLAGGPQETQYF. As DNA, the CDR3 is TGCAGCGTTGCTGGCCTAGCGGGGGGGCCACAAGAGACCCAGTACTTC.

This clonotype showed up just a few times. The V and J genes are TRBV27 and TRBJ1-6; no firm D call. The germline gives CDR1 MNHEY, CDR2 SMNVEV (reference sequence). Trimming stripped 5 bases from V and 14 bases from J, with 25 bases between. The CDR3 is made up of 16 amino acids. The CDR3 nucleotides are TGTGCCAGCAGTCCCAGACCGGGCGAACGATCGGAGGCCCTCCACTTT. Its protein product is CASSPRPGERSEALHF.

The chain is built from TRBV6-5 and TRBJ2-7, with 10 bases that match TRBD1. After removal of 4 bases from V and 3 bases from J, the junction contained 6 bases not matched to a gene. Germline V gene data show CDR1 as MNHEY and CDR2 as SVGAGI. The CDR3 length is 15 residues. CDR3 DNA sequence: TGTGCCAGCAGTTCGGGGACAGGGGTCGTCTACGAGCAGTACTTC. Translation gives CASSSGTGVVYEQYF.

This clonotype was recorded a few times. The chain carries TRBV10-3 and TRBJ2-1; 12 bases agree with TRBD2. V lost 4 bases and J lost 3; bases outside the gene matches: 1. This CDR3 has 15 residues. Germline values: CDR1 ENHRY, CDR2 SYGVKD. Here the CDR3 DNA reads TGTGCCATCAGTGGGACTAGCGGGGTCTACAATGAGCAGTTCTTC. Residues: CAISGTSGVYNEQFF.

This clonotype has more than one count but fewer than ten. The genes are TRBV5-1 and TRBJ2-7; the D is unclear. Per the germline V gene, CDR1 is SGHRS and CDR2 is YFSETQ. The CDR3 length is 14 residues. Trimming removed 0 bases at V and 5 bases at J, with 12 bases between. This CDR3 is CASSLGVRENEQYF. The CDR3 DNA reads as TGCGCCAGCAGCTTGGGGGTAAGAGAAAACGAGCAGTACTTC. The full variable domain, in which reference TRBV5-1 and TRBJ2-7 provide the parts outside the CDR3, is KAGVTQTPRYLIKTRGQQVTLSCSPISGHRSVSWYQQTPGQGLQFLFEYFSETQRNKGNFPGRFSGRQFSNSRSEMNVSTLELGDSALYLCASSLGVRENEQYFGPGTRLTVT.

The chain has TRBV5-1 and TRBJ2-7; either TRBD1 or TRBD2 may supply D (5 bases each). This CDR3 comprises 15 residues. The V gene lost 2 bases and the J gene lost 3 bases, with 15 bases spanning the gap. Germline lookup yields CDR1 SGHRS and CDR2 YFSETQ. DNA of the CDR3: TGCGCCAGCAGCTTCTCGAGGGGAATCGACTACGAGCAGTACTTC. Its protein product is CASSFSRGIDYEQYF.

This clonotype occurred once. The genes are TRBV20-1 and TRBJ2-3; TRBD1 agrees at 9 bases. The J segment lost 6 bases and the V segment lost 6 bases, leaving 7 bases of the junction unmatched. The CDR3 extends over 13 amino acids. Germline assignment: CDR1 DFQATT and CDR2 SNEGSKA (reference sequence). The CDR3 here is CSATAGTGDTQYF. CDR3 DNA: TGCAGTGCCACCGCCGGGACAGGGGATACGCAGTATTTT.

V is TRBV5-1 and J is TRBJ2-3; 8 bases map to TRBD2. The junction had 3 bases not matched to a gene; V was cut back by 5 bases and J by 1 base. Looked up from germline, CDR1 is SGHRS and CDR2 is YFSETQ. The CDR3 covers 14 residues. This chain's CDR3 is CASSYSGGTDTQYF. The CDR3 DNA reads TGCGCCAGCAGTTATAGCGGGGGCACAGATACGCAGTATTTT.

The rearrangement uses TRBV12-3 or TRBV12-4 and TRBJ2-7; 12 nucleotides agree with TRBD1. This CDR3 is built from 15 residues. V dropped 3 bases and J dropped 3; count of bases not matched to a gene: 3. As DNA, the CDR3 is TGTGCCAGCAGTTTCGGGACAGGGGGCGTCTACGAGCAGTACTTC. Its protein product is CASSFGTGGVYEQYF.

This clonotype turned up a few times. The chain's CDR3 is CASSQRGGYGYTF. As DNA, the CDR3 is TGTGCCTCCTCTCAGCGGGGTGGCTATGGCTACACCTTC. This rearrangement joins TRBV9 to TRBJ1-2; no clear D. This CDR3 region has 13 residues. Germline CDR1 SGDLS, CDR2 YYNGEE. The ends were cut back, 10 bases at V and 4 bases at J, with 17 bases in the middle.

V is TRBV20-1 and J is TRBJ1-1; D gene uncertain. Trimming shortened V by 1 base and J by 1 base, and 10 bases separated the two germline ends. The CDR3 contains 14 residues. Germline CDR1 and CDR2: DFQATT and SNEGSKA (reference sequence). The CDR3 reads CSARVAPWNTEAFF. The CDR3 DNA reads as TGCAGTGCTAGAGTAGCGCCCTGGAACACTGAAGCTTTCTTT.

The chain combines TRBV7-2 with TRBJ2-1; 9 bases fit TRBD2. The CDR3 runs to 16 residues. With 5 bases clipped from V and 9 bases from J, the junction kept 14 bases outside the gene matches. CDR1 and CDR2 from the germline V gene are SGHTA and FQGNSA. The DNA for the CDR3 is TGTGCCAGCAGCGATGAGGGCCTAGCGGGGAAGGTTGAGCAGTTCTTC. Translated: CASSDEGLAGKVEQFF.

The CDR3 reads CASSLVFGLLTGELFF. CDR3 in DNA: TGTGCCAGCAGCTTAGTGTTCGGACTACTCACCGGGGAGCTGTTTTTT. J is TRBJ2-2 and V is TRBV7-8; D is perhaps TRBD2 (6 bases). Germline CDR1 and CDR2: SGHVS and FQNEAQ. The V gene lost 1 base and the J gene lost 4 bases, with 13 bases spanning the gap. CDR3 length: 16 amino acids.

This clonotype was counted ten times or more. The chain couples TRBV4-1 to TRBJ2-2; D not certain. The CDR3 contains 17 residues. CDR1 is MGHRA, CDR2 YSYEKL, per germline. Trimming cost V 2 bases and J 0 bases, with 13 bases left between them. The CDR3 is CASSQYKGGSNTGELFF. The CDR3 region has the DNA TGCGCCAGCAGCCAATATAAAGGCGGATCGAACACCGGGGAGCTGTTTTTT.

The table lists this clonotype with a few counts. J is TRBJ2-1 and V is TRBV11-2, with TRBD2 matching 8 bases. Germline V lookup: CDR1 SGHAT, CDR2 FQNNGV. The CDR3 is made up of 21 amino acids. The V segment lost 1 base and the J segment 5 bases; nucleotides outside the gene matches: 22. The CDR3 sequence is CASSLGRGLASGRGSHNEQFF. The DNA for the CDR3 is TGTGCCAGCAGCTTAGGACGAGGGTTGGCTAGCGGGCGAGGGTCACACAATGAGCAGTTCTTC. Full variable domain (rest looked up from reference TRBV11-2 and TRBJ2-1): EAGVAQSPRYKIIEKRQSVAFWCNPISGHATLYWYQQILGQGPKLLIQFQNNGVVDDSQLPKDRFSAERLKGVDSTLKIQPAKLEDSAVYLCASSLGRGLASGRGSHNEQFFGPGTRLTVL.

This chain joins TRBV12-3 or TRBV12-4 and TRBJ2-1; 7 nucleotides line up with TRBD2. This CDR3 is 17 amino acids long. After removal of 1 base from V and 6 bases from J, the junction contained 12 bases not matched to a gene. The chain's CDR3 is CASSLEGRAGRPNEQFF. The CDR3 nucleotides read TGTGCCAGCAGTTTAGAGGGGAGGGCCGGCCGCCCCAATGAGCAGTTCTTC.

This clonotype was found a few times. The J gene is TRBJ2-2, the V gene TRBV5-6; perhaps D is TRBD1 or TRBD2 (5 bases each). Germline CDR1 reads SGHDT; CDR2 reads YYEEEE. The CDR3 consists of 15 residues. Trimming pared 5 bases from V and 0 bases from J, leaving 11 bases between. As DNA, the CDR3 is TGTGCCAGCAGACGGGGACCCGCGAACACCGGGGAGCTGTTTTTT. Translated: CASRRGPANTGELFF.

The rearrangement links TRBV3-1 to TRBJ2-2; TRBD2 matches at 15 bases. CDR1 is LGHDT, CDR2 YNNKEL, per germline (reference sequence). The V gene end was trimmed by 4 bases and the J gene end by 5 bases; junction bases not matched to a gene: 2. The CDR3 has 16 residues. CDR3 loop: CASSRGLAGGTGELFF. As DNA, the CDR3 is TGTGCCAGCAGCCGAGGACTAGCGGGAGGGACCGGGGAGCTGTTTTTT. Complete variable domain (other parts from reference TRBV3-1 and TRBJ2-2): DTAVSQTPKYLVTQMGNDKSIKCEQNLGHDTMYWYKQDSKKFLKIMFSYNNKELIINETVPNRFSPKSPDKAHLNLHINSLELGDSAVYFCASSRGLAGGTGELFFGEGSRLTVL.

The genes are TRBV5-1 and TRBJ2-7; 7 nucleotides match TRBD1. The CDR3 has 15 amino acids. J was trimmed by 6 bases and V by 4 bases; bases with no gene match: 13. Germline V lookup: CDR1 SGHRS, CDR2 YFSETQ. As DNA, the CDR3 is TGCGCCAGCAGCCCTTATCTAACAGGGGAACGCGAGCAGTACTTC. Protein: CASSPYLTGEREQYF.

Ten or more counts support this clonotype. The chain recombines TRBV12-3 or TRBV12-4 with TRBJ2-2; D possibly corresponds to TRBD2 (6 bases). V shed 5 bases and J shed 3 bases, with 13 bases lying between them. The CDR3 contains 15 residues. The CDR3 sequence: CASSPQAGHTGELFF. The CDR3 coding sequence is TGTGCCAGCAGTCCGCAGGCGGGGCACACCGGGGAGCTGTTTTTT.

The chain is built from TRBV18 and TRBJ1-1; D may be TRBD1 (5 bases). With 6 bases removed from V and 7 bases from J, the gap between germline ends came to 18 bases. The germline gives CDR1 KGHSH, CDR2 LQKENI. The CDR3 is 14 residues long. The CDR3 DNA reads TGTGCCAGCTCCCTTGAAAGGCAGGGAGTTGAAGCTTTCTTT. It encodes CASSLERQGVEAFF.

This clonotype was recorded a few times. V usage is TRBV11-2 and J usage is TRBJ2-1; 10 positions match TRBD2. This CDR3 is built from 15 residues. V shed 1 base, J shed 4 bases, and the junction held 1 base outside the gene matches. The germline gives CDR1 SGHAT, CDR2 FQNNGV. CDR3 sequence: CASSLVSGGYNEQFF. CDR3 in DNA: TGTGCCAGCAGCTTAGTTAGCGGGGGGTACAATGAGCAGTTCTTC.

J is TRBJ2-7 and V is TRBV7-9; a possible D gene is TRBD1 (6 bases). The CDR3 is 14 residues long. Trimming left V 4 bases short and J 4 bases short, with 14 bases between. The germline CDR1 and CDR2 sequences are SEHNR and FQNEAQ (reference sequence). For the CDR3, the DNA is TGTGCCAGCAGCTCCTACAGGGATCGGTACGAGCAGTACTTC. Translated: CASSSYRDRYEQYF.